A selection of T cell receptor beta chains follows, all from one sample in a study of blood T cell repertoires in COVID-19. Only in-frame clones appear in the TCRdb table, and some are missing; sequencing was by immunoSEQ multiplex PCR. The data contain about 25,000 clones, roughly nine tenths of them seen just once; the ten biggest clones take up over 9.5%. The sequencing input was peripheral blood. The receptor source for this set is an older man with acute or convalescent COVID-19. CDR3s include the opening cysteine and the closing phenylalanine or tryptophan. Fields, in order: CDR3 protein, CDR3 DNA, J gene, V gene, D gene, clone size. The D gene is left open where the match is weak. Some rows have no size entry. The others give once, few or many, or a class for an expanded clone.

CDR3aa: CASSQALAGVDEQFF
CDR3nt: TGCGCCAGCAGCCAAGCCCTAGCGGGAGTAGATGAGCAGTTCTTC
j_gene: TRBJ2-1
v_gene: TRBV4-1
d_gene: TRBD2
abundance: .

CDR3aa: CASSYSRGQETQYF
CDR3nt: TGTGCCAGCAGTTACTCGCGGGGGCAAGAGACCCAGTACTTC
j_gene: TRBJ2-5
v_gene: TRBV6-5
d_gene: TRBD2
abundance: .

CDR3aa: CASSPGQGADGYTF
CDR3nt: TGTGCCAGCTCACCTGGACAGGGGGCCGATGGCTACACCTTC
j_gene: TRBJ1-2
v_gene: TRBV18
d_gene: TRBD1
abundance: .

CDR3aa: CASSLGTVNSPLHF
CDR3nt: TGTGCCAGCAGTTTAGGGACAGTCAATTCACCCCTCCACTTT
j_gene: TRBJ1-6
v_gene: TRBV28
d_gene: TRBD1
abundance: .

CDR3aa: CASSPTGLATNEKLFF
CDR3nt: TGTGCCAGCAGTCCTACAGGCCTTGCAACTAATGAAAAACTGTTTTTT
j_gene: TRBJ1-4
v_gene: TRBV28
d_gene: .
abundance: few

CDR3aa: CASSATGGIAYGYTF
CDR3nt: TGCGCCAGCAGCGCGACAGGGGGAATAGCCTATGGCTACACCTTC
j_gene: TRBJ1-2
v_gene: TRBV5-1
d_gene: TRBD1
abundance: once

CDR3aa: CASPLLVSGGRPVGTEAFF
CDR3nt: TGTGCCAGCCCCCTTTTGGTGTCAGGGGGCAGACCGGTGGGCACTGAAGCTTTCTTT
j_gene: TRBJ1-1
v_gene: TRBV28
d_gene: TRBD1
abundance: .

CDR3aa: CASSPDIQETQYF
CDR3nt: TGTGCCAGCTCCCCGGACATCCAAGAGACCCAGTACTTC
j_gene: TRBJ2-5
v_gene: TRBV18
d_gene: .
abundance: .

CDR3aa: CASSGRGGSPITDTQYF
CDR3nt: TGTGCCAGTAGTGGGAGGGGCGGAAGCCCGATCACAGATACGCAGTATTTT
j_gene: TRBJ2-3
v_gene: TRBV19
d_gene: TRBD2
abundance: .

CDR3aa: CASSESRTGRETQYF
CDR3nt: TGCGCCAGCAGTGAGTCAAGGACAGGGAGAGAGACCCAGTACTTC
j_gene: TRBJ2-5
v_gene: TRBV10-1
d_gene: TRBD1
abundance: .

CDR3aa: CASSSGLASTDTQYF
CDR3nt: TGTGCCAGCAGTTCAGGGCTCGCTAGCACAGATACGCAGTATTTT
j_gene: TRBJ2-3
v_gene: TRBV2
d_gene: .
abundance: .

CDR3aa: CASSFDEAVGQGPYEQYF
CDR3nt: TGTGCCAGCAGCTTTGATGAGGCGGTGGGACAGGGGCCCTACGAGCAGTACTTC
j_gene: TRBJ2-7
v_gene: TRBV7-9
d_gene: TRBD1
abundance: once

CDR3aa: CASSMGGQELRNQPQHF
CDR3nt: TGTGCCAGTAGTATGGGTGGACAGGAACTAAGGAATCAGCCCCAGCATTTT
j_gene: TRBJ1-5
v_gene: TRBV19
d_gene: TRBD1
abundance: .

CDR3aa: CASSDRVAEREYF
CDR3nt: TGTGCCAGCAGTGACAGGGTGGCTGAACGGGAGTATTTT
j_gene: TRBJ2-3
v_gene: TRBV6-1
d_gene: .
abundance: .

CDR3aa: CASSLEAAITDTQYF
CDR3nt: TGCGCCAGCAGCTTGGAGGCAGCGATCACAGATACGCAGTATTTT
j_gene: TRBJ2-3
v_gene: TRBV5-1
d_gene: .
abundance: .

CDR3aa: CASSLSGTGPLETQYF
CDR3nt: TGCGCCAGCAGCTTGTCCGGGACAGGGCCACTAGAGACCCAGTACTTC
j_gene: TRBJ2-5
v_gene: TRBV5-1
d_gene: TRBD1
abundance: .

CDR3aa: CASSSRNEQFF
CDR3nt: TGTGCCAGTAGTAGTAGAAATGAGCAGTTCTTC
j_gene: TRBJ2-1
v_gene: TRBV19
d_gene: .
abundance: .

CDR3aa: CASSQLAHDQPQHF
CDR3nt: TGTGCCAGCAGCCAGTTGGCCCATGATCAGCCCCAGCATTTT
j_gene: TRBJ1-5
v_gene: TRBV7-6
d_gene: .
abundance: .

CDR3aa: CSVVVRGHDYGYTF
CDR3nt: TGCAGCGTTGTGGTCAGGGGGCATGACTATGGCTACACCTTC
j_gene: TRBJ1-2
v_gene: TRBV29-1
d_gene: TRBD1
abundance: few

CDR3aa: CASSSLGQGDYGYTF
CDR3nt: TGTGCCAGCAGTTCCCTGGGACAGGGGGACTATGGCTACACCTTC
j_gene: TRBJ1-2
v_gene: TRBV27
d_gene: TRBD1
abundance: .

CDR3aa: CASTSSRGETQYF
CDR3nt: TGTGCCAGCACCTCCTCCAGAGGAGAGACCCAGTACTTC
j_gene: TRBJ2-5
v_gene: TRBV12-3/TRBV12-4
d_gene: .
abundance: .

CDR3aa: CASSQLKGREETQYF
CDR3nt: TGTGCCAGCAGCCAATTGAAAGGCAGGGAAGAGACCCAGTACTTC
j_gene: TRBJ2-5
v_gene: TRBV4-2
d_gene: .
abundance: .

CDR3aa: CASSRPPGQGAQLYF
CDR3nt: TGTGCCAGCAGCCGTCCGCCGGGACAGGGGGCTCAATTGTACTTC
j_gene: TRBJ2-5
v_gene: TRBV7-3
d_gene: TRBD1
abundance: .

CDR3aa: CASSLGPPNEQYF
CDR3nt: TGTGCCAGCAGCTTAGGGCCCCCCAACGAGCAGTACTTC
j_gene: TRBJ2-7
v_gene: TRBV11-2
d_gene: .
abundance: .

CDR3aa: CASSQDTSGNLEETQYF
CDR3nt: TGTGCCAGCAGCCAAGATACTAGCGGAAATCTGGAAGAGACCCAGTACTTC
j_gene: TRBJ2-5
v_gene: TRBV4-2
d_gene: TRBD2
abundance: .

CDR3aa: CATKVDSNPYEQYF
CDR3nt: TGTGCCACCAAGGTAGACAGCAACCCCTACGAGCAGTACTTC
j_gene: TRBJ2-7
v_gene: TRBV28
d_gene: .
abundance: .

CDR3aa: CASSPPRVIEAFF
CDR3nt: TGTGCCAGTAGTCCACCGAGGGTGATTGAAGCTTTCTTT
j_gene: TRBJ1-1
v_gene: TRBV19
d_gene: .
abundance: .